This T cell receptor (beta chain) originates from a study of PD-L1 blockade in urothelial cancer. Background on the study: Patients began atezolizumab, 1,200 mg intravenously every 3 weeks, in about 2014.

Time point indicated: pretreatment peripheral blood. The CDR3 length is 15 residues. V lost 5 bases, J lost 3 bases, and 16 bases lay in between. CDR1 and CDR2 (germline): SSHAT, FNYEAQ (reference sequence). The templates were synthetic TCR analogs, and they were spiked into each PCR. Produced via immunoSEQ multiplex PCR; TCRdb's table is partial and in-frame only. The table records around 57,000 clones, 75% to 90% of them present only once. The V call is TRBV7-7, the J call TRBJ2-5, with a weak D call TRBD2 (7 bases). The receptor comes from a man between 65 and 85 years old with urothelial cancer. The source material was PBMCs, sampled around atezolizumab (anti-PD-L1) treatment. The CDR3 protein is CASSKGGGPEETQYF. DNA for the CDR3: TGTGCCAGCAGCAAAGGGGGGGGTCCCGAAGAGACCCAGTACTTC.